This T cell receptor beta chain was recorded in a study of cytomegalovirus exposure and HLA in healthy donors. The overall study: Of the donors genotyped, a few hundred in all, 80% to 85% fell in the Caucasian-associated ancestry cluster.

The PCR used 60 Vbeta and 13 Jbeta primers. The table came from immunoSEQ multiplex PCR; TCRdb's copy has only in-frame clones and leaves some out. The top ten hold approximately 2.8% of the sample, which has some 150,000 clones, around 81% seen once. Germline CDR1 reads LGHNA; CDR2 reads YSLEER. V lost 2 bases to trimming and J lost 8 bases, with 15 bases between them. The CDR3 is 14 residues long. Study-wide results and limits: Cytomegalovirus-associated TCR beta chains were listed, numbering 150 to 200. The authors judged a highly shared variant cluster likely a sequencing artifact.

Note on this clone: Its antigen is as yet unknown.

The V gene is TRBV4-3, the J gene TRBJ1-2; possible D gene TRBD1, 5 bases. Sample: PBMCs. The TCR was taken from a male donor in good health and CMV-seronegative. The CDR3 loop reads CASSQQGRGWGYTF. The CDR3, as DNA: TGCGCCAGCAGCCAACAGGGTAGGGGTTGGGGCTACACCTTC.